What follows is one TCR beta chain and its context. Its antigen is currently unknown. This CDR3 is built from 16 residues. In germline, CDR1 is MNHEY, CDR2 SVGEGT. V lost 3 bases to trimming and J lost 0 bases; unmatched junction nucleotides: 7. The record originates from a study of T-cell reconstitution after alpha-beta-depleted transplantation in children. General study findings and limits: Fresh T-cell production supplied most of the T-cell counts and diversity seen one year after transplant. The high TCRbeta diversity at day 60 in some patients came from surviving recipient T cells and thymic progenitors.

Construction of the TCRbeta library involved unique molecular identifiers. One entry per CDR3 protein results from TCRdb running MiXCR on the PCR reads. This repertoire shows some 450,000 distinct CDR3 sequences, about 40% found once; its top ten account for 25% to 30%. This receptor was identified in a girl aged 2 to 10 with aplastic anemia, due to receive a stem cell transplant. The sample was PBMCs, taken before TCRalphabeta/CD19-depleted stem cell transplant. The chain is built from TRBV6-2 or TRBV6-3 and TRBJ2-5; 7 bases line up with TRBD2. The CDR3 DNA sequence: TGTGCCAGCAGTTATGACGGGGGGTCGGACCAAGAGACCCAGTACTTC. As protein: CASSYDGGSDQETQYF.